This is a list of T cell receptor beta chains from one sample in a study of patients and donors after allogeneic stem cell transplantation. TCRdb re-called the RT-PCR reads with MiXCR, one entry per CDR3 protein. The sample lists roughly 880,000 distinct CDR3 sequences, over 15% occurring once. The sample comprised blood, either unsorted or a sorted T cell fraction (not recorded which). These receptors originate from a human donor who was either an allogeneic HSCT recipient or a stem cell or donor lymphocyte infusion donor (not recorded which). It is not recorded whose cells these are; they may come from a transplant donor. CDR3s include the opening cysteine and the closing phenylalanine or tryptophan. A D gene is named only where the DNA matches it firmly. The listing skips clone size in some rows; elsewhere it reads once, few, many or a size class.

cdr3_length: 15; v_call: TRBV24-1; clone_size: -; j_call: TRBJ2-5; d_call: TRBD1; cdr3_nt: TGTGCCACCAGTGATGGACAGGTGAGAGGAGAGACCCAGTACTTC; cdr3_aa: CATSDGQVRGETQYF
cdr3_length: 11; v_call: TRBV20-1; clone_size: many; j_call: TRBJ1-2; d_call: -; cdr3_nt: TGCAGTGCTAGAGTAGGGGTTGGCTACACCTTC; cdr3_aa: CSARVGVGYTF
cdr3_length: 15; v_call: TRBV5-1; clone_size: few; j_call: TRBJ2-7; d_call: TRBD1; cdr3_nt: TGCGCCAGCAGCTTCGCTGGGACAGGGACGCAAGAGCAGTACTTC; cdr3_aa: CASSFAGTGTQEQYF
cdr3_length: 14; v_call: TRBV30; clone_size: few; j_call: TRBJ1-2; d_call: -; cdr3_nt: TGTGCCTGGAGCGCCGTAGACAGTTTAACCAGCTACACCTTC; cdr3_aa: CAWSAVDSLTSYTF
cdr3_length: 17; v_call: TRBV4-3; clone_size: -; j_call: TRBJ1-2; d_call: TRBD1; cdr3_nt: TGCGCCAGCAGCCAATCGACCCCGACAGGGTCCTCCTATGGCTACACCTTC; cdr3_aa: CASSQSTPTGSSYGYTF
cdr3_length: 15; v_call: TRBV6-5; clone_size: few; j_call: TRBJ2-3; d_call: -; cdr3_nt: TGTGCCAGCAGTTACCGGGGCGCTAGCACAGATACGCAGTATTTT; cdr3_aa: CASSYRGASTDTQYF
cdr3_length: 17; v_call: TRBV20-1; clone_size: -; j_call: TRBJ1-2; d_call: TRBD1; cdr3_nt: TGCAGTGCTAGAGATCCCCGGACAGGGATAAGGGACTATGGCTACACCTTC; cdr3_aa: CSARDPRTGIRDYGYTF
cdr3_length: 13; v_call: TRBV7-2; clone_size: few; j_call: TRBJ2-5; d_call: TRBD2; cdr3_nt: TGTGCCAGCAGCTTAGGACCGGGGGGGACCCAGTACTTC; cdr3_aa: CASSLGPGGTQYF
cdr3_length: 17; v_call: TRBV20-1; clone_size: -; j_call: TRBJ1-3; d_call: TRBD1; cdr3_nt: TGCAGTGCTAGACTCGGGACAGCCTTGATCTCTGGAAACACCATATATTTT; cdr3_aa: CSARLGTALISGNTIYF
cdr3_length: 15; v_call: TRBV12-3/TRBV12-4; clone_size: -; j_call: TRBJ1-4; d_call: TRBD1; cdr3_nt: TGTGCCAGCAGTGAGACAGGGTCCACTAATGAAAAACTGTTTTTT; cdr3_aa: CASSETGSTNEKLFF
cdr3_length: 16; v_call: TRBV6-1; clone_size: -; j_call: TRBJ1-6; d_call: -; cdr3_nt: TGTGCCAGTAAATTACTCCTGACGGCAAGGGATTCACCCCTCCACTTT; cdr3_aa: CASKLLLTARDSPLHF
cdr3_length: 13; v_call: TRBV7-9; clone_size: few; j_call: TRBJ2-3; d_call: -; cdr3_nt: TGTGCCAGCAGCGCGGACGGCACAGATACGCAGTATTTT; cdr3_aa: CASSADGTDTQYF
cdr3_length: 15; v_call: TRBV9; clone_size: few; j_call: TRBJ2-3; d_call: -; cdr3_nt: TGTGCCAGCAGCGTAGAGGAGGGAGATGCAGATACGCAGTATTTT; cdr3_aa: CASSVEEGDADTQYF
cdr3_length: 16; v_call: TRBV7-3; clone_size: few; j_call: TRBJ2-2; d_call: -; cdr3_nt: TGTGCCAGCAGCTTAGATGGGTTGGGCCTCGCCGGGGAGCTGTTTTTT; cdr3_aa: CASSLDGLGLAGELFF
cdr3_length: 18; v_call: TRBV11-2; clone_size: -; j_call: TRBJ2-3; d_call: -; cdr3_nt: TGTGCCAGCAGCCTAAAACGGGGACCAGGGACTTTCGCAGATACGCAGTATTTT; cdr3_aa: CASSLKRGPGTFADTQYF
cdr3_length: 16; v_call: TRBV12-3/TRBV12-4; clone_size: many; j_call: TRBJ1-3; d_call: -; cdr3_nt: TGTGCCAGCAGTTTACGGACGGAGGATTTGGGAAACACCATATATTTT; cdr3_aa: CASSLRTEDLGNTIYF
cdr3_length: 17; v_call: TRBV7-9; clone_size: -; j_call: TRBJ1-6; d_call: -; cdr3_nt: TGTGCCAGCAGCCCCCCGCCTGATAGGGTAAAGGGGTCACCCCTCCACTTT; cdr3_aa: CASSPPPDRVKGSPLHF
cdr3_length: 20; v_call: TRBV5-4; clone_size: -; j_call: TRBJ2-1; d_call: TRBD1; cdr3_nt: TGTGCCAGCAGCTTTCCTACCACCCCAGGGACAGGGGTGGACTACAATGAGCAGTTCTTC; cdr3_aa: CASSFPTTPGTGVDYNEQFF
cdr3_length: 14; v_call: TRBV7-9; clone_size: few; j_call: TRBJ1-1; d_call: -; cdr3_nt: TGTGCCAGCAGCATTCCTCGGGCGTACACTGAAGCTTTCTTT; cdr3_aa: CASSIPRAYTEAFF
cdr3_length: 13; v_call: TRBV30; clone_size: -; j_call: TRBJ2-7; d_call: -; cdr3_nt: TGTGCCTGGATCGGCCATAGCTCCTACGAGCAGTACTTC; cdr3_aa: CAWIGHSSYEQYF
cdr3_length: 14; v_call: TRBV9; clone_size: -; j_call: TRBJ2-3; d_call: -; cdr3_nt: TGTGCCAGCAGCGCCGAGGATGGCACAGATACGCAGTATTTT; cdr3_aa: CASSAEDGTDTQYF
cdr3_length: 17; v_call: TRBV24-1; clone_size: few; j_call: TRBJ2-2; d_call: -; cdr3_nt: TGTGCCACCAGTGATATCTCGGGGGAGAAGGGCACCGGGGAGCTGTTTTTT; cdr3_aa: CATSDISGEKGTGELFF
cdr3_length: 13; v_call: TRBV4-1; clone_size: -; j_call: TRBJ1-2; d_call: -; cdr3_nt: TGCGCCAGCAGCCAAGTAGGGGGGGGTGGCTACACCTTC; cdr3_aa: CASSQVGGGGYTF
cdr3_length: 19; v_call: TRBV15; clone_size: -; j_call: TRBJ2-3; d_call: -; cdr3_nt: TGTGCCACCAGCAGAGGTGCCCGGCTAGGAAGCGGTCGCACAGATACGCAGTATTTT; cdr3_aa: CATSRGARLGSGRTDTQYF
cdr3_length: 15; v_call: TRBV12-3/TRBV12-4; clone_size: once; j_call: TRBJ2-2; d_call: -; cdr3_nt: TGTGCCAGCAGTTTACAGCAGGGCGGGACCGGGGAGCTGTTTTTT; cdr3_aa: CASSLQQGGTGELFF
cdr3_length: 15; v_call: TRBV11-2; clone_size: -; j_call: TRBJ2-2; d_call: -; cdr3_nt: TGTGCCAGCAGCTTAGGACGGGGCAGGACCGGGGAGCTGTTTTTT; cdr3_aa: CASSLGRGRTGELFF
cdr3_length: 15; v_call: TRBV20-1; clone_size: -; j_call: TRBJ2-3; d_call: -; cdr3_nt: TGCAGTGCTAGAGAGCCCCGACTGTTCACAGATACGCAGTATTTT; cdr3_aa: CSAREPRLFTDTQYF
cdr3_length: 15; v_call: TRBV5-1; clone_size: few; j_call: TRBJ2-2; d_call: -; cdr3_nt: TGCGCCAGCAGCGTGGACACGGGGAACACCGGGGAGCTGTTTTTT; cdr3_aa: CASSVDTGNTGELFF
cdr3_length: 15; v_call: TRBV27; clone_size: few; j_call: TRBJ1-2; d_call: TRBD1; cdr3_nt: TGTGCCAGCAGCCTCCGGACAGGGAGGGGCTATGGCTACACCTTC; cdr3_aa: CASSLRTGRGYGYTF
cdr3_length: 15; v_call: TRBV6-1; clone_size: -; j_call: TRBJ1-1; d_call: -; cdr3_nt: TGTGCCAGCAGAGGAGGTTTGGGAGGTCGGACTGAAGCTTTCTTT; cdr3_aa: CASRGGLGGRTEAFF
cdr3_length: 19; v_call: TRBV25-1; clone_size: -; j_call: TRBJ2-5; d_call: TRBD1; cdr3_nt: TGTGCCAGCAGGAGAAACCGGGACAGGGGGAGTGTAATCGGAGAGACCCAGTACTTC; cdr3_aa: CASRRNRDRGSVIGETQYF
cdr3_length: 12; v_call: TRBV12-3/TRBV12-4; clone_size: -; j_call: TRBJ1-1; d_call: -; cdr3_nt: TGTGCCAGCAGTTACCGGAGGGCTGAAGCTTTCTTT; cdr3_aa: CASSYRRAEAFF
cdr3_length: 13; v_call: TRBV12-3/TRBV12-4; clone_size: -; j_call: TRBJ1-1; d_call: -; cdr3_nt: TGTGCCAGCAGAGGGGACGGCTCGGGGTATGCTTTCTTT; cdr3_aa: CASRGDGSGYAFF
cdr3_length: 14; v_call: TRBV12-3/TRBV12-4; clone_size: few; j_call: TRBJ1-1; d_call: -; cdr3_nt: TGTGCCAGCAGTTTACAGTCTTTGAACACTGAAGCTTTCTTT; cdr3_aa: CASSLQSLNTEAFF
cdr3_length: 14; v_call: TRBV7-9; clone_size: many; j_call: TRBJ2-3; d_call: TRBD1; cdr3_nt: TGTGCCAGCAGAAGGACAGGGGGAGCAGATACGCAGTATTTT; cdr3_aa: CASRRTGGADTQYF
cdr3_length: 15; v_call: TRBV20-1; clone_size: -; j_call: TRBJ2-1; d_call: -; cdr3_nt: TGCAGTGCTAGAACCCTCCGTTTCGTGAACAATGAGCAGTTCTTC; cdr3_aa: CSARTLRFVNNEQFF
cdr3_length: 16; v_call: TRBV7-9; clone_size: -; j_call: TRBJ2-1; d_call: TRBD2; cdr3_nt: TGTGCCAGCAGCTCCTCCCTAGCGGGGAGAGACAATGAGCAGTTCTTC; cdr3_aa: CASSSSLAGRDNEQFF
cdr3_length: 17; v_call: TRBV6-1; clone_size: few; j_call: TRBJ2-3; d_call: -; cdr3_nt: TGTGCCAGCAGTCATTTAATCATCACCCCGAGCACAGATACGCAGTATTTT; cdr3_aa: CASSHLIITPSTDTQYF
cdr3_length: 14; v_call: TRBV20-1; clone_size: few; j_call: TRBJ2-1; d_call: -; cdr3_nt: TGCAGTTCCTTAACTAGTCTAGTTAGCCATGAGCAGTTCTTC; cdr3_aa: CSSLTSLVSHEQFF
cdr3_length: 14; v_call: TRBV15; clone_size: -; j_call: TRBJ2-7; d_call: -; cdr3_nt: TGTGCCACCAGCAGAGATCTCCAGTCTTACGAGCAGTACTTC; cdr3_aa: CATSRDLQSYEQYF
cdr3_length: 17; v_call: TRBV10-3; clone_size: -; j_call: TRBJ2-6; d_call: TRBD1; cdr3_nt: TGTGCCATCAGTGGGGGGACAGGAAACTCTGGGGCCAACGTCCTGACTTTC; cdr3_aa: CAISGGTGNSGANVLTF
cdr3_length: 13; v_call: TRBV20-1; clone_size: few; j_call: TRBJ2-1; d_call: -; cdr3_nt: TGCAGTGCTAGGGGCCTGATGGACAATGAGCAGTTCTTC; cdr3_aa: CSARGLMDNEQFF
cdr3_length: 17; v_call: TRBV19; clone_size: few; j_call: TRBJ1-1; d_call: -; cdr3_nt: TGTGCCAGTAGTACTCACCACAGGGAAGTGGGGAAGAATGAAGCTTTCTTT; cdr3_aa: CASSTHHREVGKNEAFF
cdr3_length: 15; v_call: TRBV3-1; clone_size: -; j_call: TRBJ2-5; d_call: -; cdr3_nt: TGTGCCAGCAGCCAAGATCGATGGGGGGAAGAGACCCAGTACTTC; cdr3_aa: CASSQDRWGEETQYF
cdr3_length: 16; v_call: TRBV3-1; clone_size: -; j_call: TRBJ2-5; d_call: -; cdr3_nt: TGTGCCAGCAGCCAACCCCAACTGAAGTACCAAGAGACCCAGTACTTC; cdr3_aa: CASSQPQLKYQETQYF
cdr3_length: 14; v_call: TRBV12-3/TRBV12-4; clone_size: few; j_call: TRBJ1-2; d_call: -; cdr3_nt: TGTGCCAGCAACATTGGACAGACCGACTATGGCTACACCTTC; cdr3_aa: CASNIGQTDYGYTF
cdr3_length: 14; v_call: TRBV3-1; clone_size: few; j_call: TRBJ2-5; d_call: -; cdr3_nt: TGTGCCAGCAGCCAAGGCGAGGGGCGAGAGACCCAGTACTTC; cdr3_aa: CASSQGEGRETQYF
cdr3_length: 18; v_call: TRBV5-5; clone_size: few; j_call: TRBJ2-5; d_call: -; cdr3_nt: TGTGCCAGCAGCGCTCTCATGGGAGGAAAAACTAACCAAGAGACCCAGTACTTC; cdr3_aa: CASSALMGGKTNQETQYF
cdr3_length: 16; v_call: TRBV5-1; clone_size: -; j_call: TRBJ1-1; d_call: -; cdr3_nt: TGCGCCAGCAGCCCGATAGGGACGCAGGCGAACACTGAAGCTTTCTTT; cdr3_aa: CASSPIGTQANTEAFF
cdr3_length: 19; v_call: TRBV7-3; clone_size: -; j_call: TRBJ2-2; d_call: TRBD2; cdr3_nt: TGTGCCAGCAGCTTAAGGGGCGACGGGACTAGCGCATCCACCGGGGAGCTGTTTTTT; cdr3_aa: CASSLRGDGTSASTGELFF
cdr3_length: 14; v_call: TRBV20-1; clone_size: few; j_call: TRBJ2-7; d_call: TRBD2; cdr3_nt: TGCAGTGCCACAGGACTAGCGGATGCCTACGAGCAGTACTTC; cdr3_aa: CSATGLADAYEQYF
cdr3_length: 15; v_call: TRBV2; clone_size: -; j_call: TRBJ1-5; d_call: -; cdr3_nt: TGTGCCAGCAGTGAAGAGGAGGGGGGTGGACAGCCCCAGCATTTT; cdr3_aa: CASSEEEGGGQPQHF
cdr3_length: 19; v_call: TRBV13; clone_size: -; j_call: TRBJ1-4; d_call: -; cdr3_nt: TGTGCCAGCAGCTTATCGTTCGAGTTGGACCACTCAACTAATGAAAAACTGTTTTTT; cdr3_aa: CASSLSFELDHSTNEKLFF
cdr3_length: 12; v_call: TRBV5-1; clone_size: few; j_call: TRBJ2-1; d_call: -; cdr3_nt: TGCGCCAGCAGCGACGACGCGGGTCCTTGGTTCTTC; cdr3_aa: CASSDDAGPWFF
cdr3_length: 13; v_call: TRBV12-5; clone_size: -; j_call: TRBJ1-1; d_call: -; cdr3_nt: TGTGCTAGTGGTTTGCGAGGGGAGACTGAAGCTTTCTTT; cdr3_aa: CASGLRGETEAFF
cdr3_length: 15; v_call: TRBV13; clone_size: few; j_call: TRBJ2-7; d_call: TRBD2; cdr3_nt: TGTGCCAGCAGTCCGGCGCGGGGGGCCTTCTACGAGCAGTACTTC; cdr3_aa: CASSPARGAFYEQYF
cdr3_length: 13; v_call: TRBV29-1; clone_size: few; j_call: TRBJ2-7; d_call: TRBD1; cdr3_nt: TGCAGCGTTCCGGGACAGGGGGACTACGAGCAGTACTTC; cdr3_aa: CSVPGQGDYEQYF
cdr3_length: 13; v_call: TRBV5-1; clone_size: -; j_call: TRBJ2-1; d_call: -; cdr3_nt: TGCGCCAGCAGCCCGAGAATTGGGGATGAGCAGTTCTTC; cdr3_aa: CASSPRIGDEQFF
cdr3_length: 15; v_call: TRBV15; clone_size: -; j_call: TRBJ2-5; d_call: TRBD2; cdr3_nt: TGTGCCACCAGCAGAACCCTAGCGGGCGAAGAGACCCAGTACTTC; cdr3_aa: CATSRTLAGEETQYF
cdr3_length: 15; v_call: TRBV20-1; clone_size: -; j_call: TRBJ2-3; d_call: -; cdr3_nt: TGCAGTGCTAGTGGCGGTGGGGCTAGCACAGATACGCAGTATTTT; cdr3_aa: CSASGGGASTDTQYF